This TCR beta chain appears in the sequencing data of a study of T cell responses to AZD1222 COVID-19 vaccine. About the research overall: Researchers grouped second doses given at about 4 or about 12 weeks into one pool.

Unmatched junction bases numbered 4, after V lost 2 bases and J lost 7 bases. This CDR3 is built from 13 residues. The germline V gene has CDR1 MNHNY and CDR2 SVGAGI (reference sequence). With regard to this clone: As yet, its antigen is unknown.

General observations from the study: Repertoires were collected only later (after the peak T cell response had occurred). Unmutated variant regions are reportedly targeted by nearly half of spike-specific TCRs.

The protocol was immunoSEQ multiplex PCR, while the TCRdb copy is restricted to in-frame clones and leaves out a portion. Here the sample spans about 85,000 clones, roughly 90% being singletons. The TCR comes from an adult in good health. The chain combines TRBV6-6 with TRBJ2-5; 7 bases map to TRBD2. Sequenced here: peripheral blood, sampled on day 0 of AZD1222 vaccination. CDR3 nucleotides: TGTGCCAGCAGTTACGCGGGGAGGGGGACCCAGTACTTC. It encodes CASSYAGRGTQYF.